This paragraph reports one T cell receptor (beta chain). MiXCR, applied by TCRdb to the 5' RACE reads, yields one record per CDR3 protein. The sample gives around 300,000 distinct CDR3 sequences, about 20% of which show up once; about 4% is in the top ten. This sample was taken from a study of CD8 T cells in ankylosing spondylitis. The germline V and J ends were trimmed by 6 bases and 3 bases, with 12 bases remaining between them. Germline CDR1 reads SGHTA; CDR2 reads FQGNSA. The length of the CDR3 is 15 residues. The rearrangement uses TRBV7-2 and TRBJ1-6; no definite D call. The sample comprised blood, either unsorted or a sorted T cell fraction (not recorded which). The TCR was taken from a female donor with ankylosing spondylitis or in good health (not recorded which). CDR3 nucleotide sequence: TGTGCCAGCAGGACGAACCAGATCTATAATTCACCCCTCCACTTT. This gives the protein CASRTNQIYNSPLHF.